This TCR beta chain was recovered during a study of early T cells in non-severe SARS-CoV-2 infection. TCRdb ran MiXCR on the 5' RACE reads and lists one entry per CDR3 protein. The sample has 110,000 or so distinct CDR3 sequences, about 12% seen once. Germline V gene data show CDR1 as SQVTM and CDR2 as ANQGSEA. Trimming cost V 7 bases and J 6 bases; bases outside gene matches: 6. The CDR3 loop spans 14 amino acids. The V call is TRBV29-1, the J call TRBJ2-2; TRBD1 matches at 12 bases. The source material was whole blood. The origin of this receptor is an adult who was a healthcare worker with PCR-confirmed SARS-CoV-2 infection or an uninfected control (not recorded which). This CDR3 is CSAGTGGASGELFF. The CDR3 region has the DNA TGCAGCGCCGGGACAGGGGGCGCGTCCGGGGAGCTGTTTTTT.